This TCR beta chain was captured in a study of control samples from healthy donors and cancer patients. Only in-frame clones appear in the TCRdb table, and some are missing; sequencing was by immunoSEQ multiplex PCR. The sample yields around 68,000 clones, 75% to 85% seen once. Per germline, CDR1 MRHNA and CDR2 SNTAGT. This CDR3 is 14 amino acids long. Between the trimmed V and J ends, which lost 6 bases and 0 bases, there was a span of 11 bases. The TCR was taken from a man aged 55 to 70 in good health. This chain connects TRBV6-4 to TRBJ1-2, with D possibly matching TRBD1 (5 bases). What was sequenced was blood. CDR3: CASRKTVTNYGYTF. Written as DNA, the CDR3 is TGTGCCAGCAGGAAGACAGTAACTAACTATGGCTACACCTTC.